Below are 23 T cell receptor beta chains sequenced from a single sample in a study of identical twins. TCRdb reprocessed the 5' RACE reads with MiXCR, giving one entry per CDR3 protein. The sample yields around 370,000 distinct CDR3 sequences, around 9% seen once. Sequencing was performed on naive T cells sorted from blood. Source of these receptors: a woman between 45 and 65 years old in good health.

This rearrangement joins TRBV20-1 to TRBJ2-3, with D tentatively TRBD1 (5 bases). CDR1 is DFQATT and CDR2 is SNEGSKA in the germline V gene (reference sequence). The V gene lost 4 bases and the J gene lost 4 bases, with 15 bases spanning the gap. This CDR3 is built from 14 residues. The DNA of the CDR3 is TGCAGTGCTACCGTGGGCAGGGTCGCAGATACGCAGTATTTT. As protein: CSATVGRVADTQYF.

The rearrangement joins TRBV25-1 to TRBJ2-2; no definite D call. CDR1 and CDR2 (germline): MGHDK, SYGVNS. Trimming cost V 6 bases and J 0 bases, with 5 bases left between them. The CDR3 loop spans 13 amino acids. The CDR3 sequence is CASRQTNTGELFF. In DNA, the CDR3 is TGTGCCAGCAGACAAACGAACACCGGGGAGCTGTTTTTT.

This clonotype has just one count. The junction departs from the called germline gene at one end, perhaps through a read error. V gene TRBV9 combines with J gene TRBJ1-1; D is unclear. The CDR3 has 17 residues. CDR1 SGDLS and CDR2 YYNGEE come from the germline V gene. CDR3 region: CSSSVAIKANGDTEAFF. CDR3 bases: TGTTCCAGCAGCGTAGCTATAAAGGCGAATGGGGACACTGAAGCTTTCTTT.

This clonotype was seen ten or more times. CDR3: CASSSGSGPVGETQYF. As DNA, the CDR3 is TGCGCCAGCAGCTCGGGTAGCGGGCCGGTGGGAGAGACCCAGTACTTC. The rearrangement uses TRBV5-1 and TRBJ2-5; 7 bases match TRBD2. The germline V gene has CDR1 SGHRS and CDR2 YFSETQ. This CDR3 spans 16 amino acids. V shed 3 bases and J 4 bases; nucleotides not matched to a gene: 12.

J is TRBJ2-4 and V is TRBV11-3; D unresolved. The V end lost 4 bases, the J end lost 0 bases, and 10 bases lay between the germline ends. The CDR3 is made up of 15 amino acids. Germline V gives CDR1 SGHNT, CDR2 YENEEA. The CDR3 spells CASSSGILAKNIQYF. DNA for the CDR3: TGTGCCAGCAGCTCCGGTATTTTAGCCAAAAACATTCAGTACTTC.

The rearrangement links TRBV12-3 or TRBV12-4 to TRBJ2-7; weak D call: TRBD2 (6 bases). The CDR3 is 16 amino acids. The V gene lost 6 bases and the J gene lost 0 bases, with 18 bases spanning the gap. The CDR3 spells CASSPTWGVSSYEQYF. For the CDR3, the DNA is TGTGCCAGCAGCCCTACCTGGGGGGTAAGCTCCTACGAGCAGTACTTC.

This clonotype was found a few times. The chain recombines TRBV24-1 with TRBJ2-7, with 9 bases matching TRBD1. From germline, CDR1 is KGHDR and CDR2 SFDVKD. The CDR3 contains 12 residues. The ends lost 6 bases at V and 7 bases at J; junction bases unmatched: 3. CDR3 nucleotide sequence: TGTGCCACCAGTACAGGGGGCGGGGAGCAGTACGTC. This encodes CATSTGGGEQYV.

This clonotype was counted a few times. This sequence joins TRBV27 and TRBJ2-1; the match to TRBD2 covers 11 bases. The germline V gene has CDR1 MNHEY and CDR2 SMNVEV (reference sequence). Germline trimming cut 3 bases from V and 4 bases from J; bases unmatched to any gene: 5. The CDR3 totals 16 residues. The CDR3 spells CASSFSGTSGYNEQFF. CDR3 nucleotides: TGTGCCAGCAGTTTCAGCGGGACTAGCGGATACAATGAGCAGTTCTTC.

The sample holds a few counts of this clonotype. The V call is TRBV7-9, the J call TRBJ2-3; tentatively, D is TRBD2 (5 bases). Trimming took 2 bases from V and 5 from J, leaving 14 bases between them. Germline V gene lookup returns CDR1 SEHNR and CDR2 FQNEAQ (reference sequence). The CDR3 length is 15 residues. For the CDR3, the DNA is TGTGCCAGCAGCTTACGCGAGGGCCTGGGAGATACGCAGTATTTT. Translated, it gives CASSLREGLGDTQYF.

The chain has TRBV5-1 and TRBJ2-1; D uncertain. V was shortened by 4 bases and J by 5 bases, with 22 bases between the two germline ends. This CDR3 contains 17 residues. Germline V lookup: CDR1 SGHRS, CDR2 YFSETQ. CDR3 loop: CASSPNLLRLANNEQFF. CDR3 DNA sequence: TGCGCCAGCAGCCCGAACCTCCTACGGCTCGCTAACAATGAGCAGTTCTTC.

The V call is TRBV10-3, the J call TRBJ2-2; D gene ambiguous. V was pared by 9 bases and J by 3 bases, with 14 bases between. The germline gives CDR1 ENHRY, CDR2 SYGVKD. CDR3 length equals 14 residues. CDR3 sequence reads: CAIGRRLDTGELFF. The CDR3 coding sequence is TGTGCCATTGGCAGGCGCTTAGACACCGGGGAGCTGTTTTTT.

This clonotype was counted many times. CDR3 sequence reads: CASSLDRSNQPQHF. The CDR3 nucleotides are TGTGCCAGCAGTTTAGACCGTTCAAATCAGCCCCAGCATTTT. The chain employs TRBV12-3 or TRBV12-4 and TRBJ1-5; D is unresolved. There are 14 residues in the CDR3. The V and J ends lost 1 base and 4 bases respectively, with 8 bases between them.

This chain joins TRBV25-1 and TRBJ1-1; weak D call: TRBD1 (6 bases). Germline V gene data show CDR1 as MGHDK and CDR2 as SYGVNS. The CDR3 runs 17 residues. Trimming took 2 bases from V and 3 from J, leaving 19 bases between them. The CDR3 region is CASSEKIFGGLDTEAFF. CDR3 DNA: TGTGCCAGCAGTGAAAAAATATTTGGGGGCCTCGACACTGAAGCTTTCTTT.

The chain is built from TRBV5-1 and TRBJ2-5; TRBD2 agrees at 13 bases. From germline, CDR1 is SGHRS and CDR2 YFSETQ. The ends lost 3 bases at V and 3 bases at J; junction bases unmatched: 14. The CDR3 extends over 19 amino acids. CDR3 amino acids: CASSSLTSGRAVGKETQYF. The CDR3 DNA is TGCGCCAGCAGCTCGTTAACTAGCGGGAGGGCCGTAGGGAAAGAGACCCAGTACTTC. Combining the CDR3 with reference TRBV5-1 and TRBJ2-5 gives the whole variable domain KAGVTQTPRYLIKTRGQQVTLSCSPISGHRSVSWYQQTPGQGLQFLFEYFSETQRNKGNFPGRFSGRQFSNSRSEMNVSTLELGDSALYLCASSSLTSGRAVGKETQYFGPGTRLLVL.

The chain has TRBV12-3 or TRBV12-4 and TRBJ1-1; D possibly corresponds to TRBD1 (5 bases). The CDR3 covers 15 residues. V lost 6 bases, J lost 1 base, and 15 bases lay in between. For the CDR3, the DNA is TGTGCCAGCAGCCGTCCGTTGGGGACGAACACTGAAGCTTTCTTT. Translated: CASSRPLGTNTEAFF.

This clonotype showed up many times. The chain carries TRBV6-2 or TRBV6-3 and TRBJ2-1, with 8 bases identical to TRBD2. Germline assignment: CDR1 MNHEY and CDR2 SVGEGT. Trimming at V came to 2 bases and at J to 9 bases, leaving 18 bases not matched to a gene. There are 18 residues in the CDR3. The DNA of the CDR3 is TGTGCCAGCAGTTACCTTACTGCGGTCCCAGCGGGAGCGGGTGAGCAGTTCTTC. This encodes CASSYLTAVPAGAGEQFF.

The rearrangement joins TRBV5-1 to TRBJ2-3; 14 bases match TRBD2. The CDR3 length is 17 residues. Germline V lookup: CDR1 SGHRS, CDR2 YFSETQ. The V and J ends lost 4 bases and 4 bases, in that order; junction bases with no gene match: 8. CDR3 DNA sequence: TGCGCCAGCAGCCTAGGACTAGCGGGAGGATTATCAGATACGCAGTATTTT. It is translated as CASSLGLAGGLSDTQYF.

The rearrangement joins TRBV5-1 to TRBJ2-2; no clear D gene. Germline loops: CDR1 SGHRS, CDR2 YFSETQ. Trimming left V 0 bases short and J 1 base short, with 10 bases between. The CDR3 extends over 16 amino acids. The CDR3: CASSLGLGQNTGELFF. The DNA for the CDR3 is TGCGCCAGCAGCTTGGGCCTAGGGCAGAACACCGGGGAGCTGTTTTTT.

This clonotype has more than one count but fewer than ten. DNA of the CDR3: TGTGCCAGCAGTCTCTCGGGCCGAACCTACGAGCAGTACTTC. Its protein product is CASSLSGRTYEQYF. The chain links TRBV28 to TRBJ2-7; D uncertain. CDR1 MDHEN and CDR2 SYDVKM come from the germline V gene. The CDR3 has 14 residues. Deletions cut 5 bases from V and 2 bases from J, with 13 bases between. The whole variable domain, remainder taken from reference TRBV28 and TRBJ2-7, is DVKVTQSSRYLVKRTGEKVFLECVQDMDHENMFWYRQDPGLGLRLIYFSYDVKMKEKGDIPEGYSVSREKKERFSLILESASTNQTSMYLCASSLSGRTYEQYFGPGTRLTVT.

This clonotype was seen many times. V usage is TRBV24-1 and J usage is TRBJ2-5; D possibly uses TRBD1 or TRBD2 (7 bases each). The germline V and J ends were trimmed by 0 bases and 5 bases, with 12 bases remaining between them. The CDR3 loop spans 15 amino acids. Germline loops: CDR1 KGHDR, CDR2 SFDVKD. The CDR3: CATSDLQGGTETQYF. CDR3 bases: TGTGCCACCAGTGATTTGCAGGGGGGGACGGAGACCCAGTACTTC.

This clonotype was detected a few times. The rearrangement joins TRBV27 to TRBJ2-5; D possibly corresponds to TRBD2 (5 bases). Germline-derived CDR1 and CDR2 are MNHEY and SMNVEV (reference sequence). Trimming left V 2 bases short and J 5 bases short, with 12 bases between. The CDR3 is made up of 14 amino acids. Written as DNA, the CDR3 is TGTGCCAGCAGTTTAAGTCGGGGAACGGAGACCCAGTACTTC. Translated: CASSLSRGTETQYF.

This clonotype was detected a few times. The CDR3 region has the DNA TGTGCCAGCAGCTCTATGCAGGGAGAAAACACTGAAGCTTTCTTT. Its protein product is CASSSMQGENTEAFF. The chain recombines TRBV7-9 with TRBJ1-1; D may be TRBD1 (5 bases). The CDR3 extends over 15 amino acids. V was pared by 4 bases and J by 2 bases, with 14 bases between. In germline, CDR1 is SEHNR, CDR2 FQNEAQ (reference sequence).

A few counts support this clonotype. V and J are TRBV10-3 and TRBJ2-7; a weak D match, TRBD1 (5 bases). CDR1 is ENHRY, CDR2 SYGVKD, per germline. V shed 7 bases and J shed 1 base, with 11 bases lying between them. The CDR3 sequence is 13 residues long. CDR3 sequence (DNA): TGTGCCATCAAACTCGACAGTTCCTACGAGCAGTACTTC. As protein: CAIKLDSSYEQYF.